This T cell receptor (beta chain) originates from a study of patients and donors after allogeneic stem cell transplantation. TCRdb reanalysed the RT-PCR reads using MiXCR and keeps one entry per CDR3 protein. This table has roughly 880,000 distinct CDR3 sequences, more than 15% appearing once. Sequencing was carried out using blood, either unsorted or a sorted T cell fraction (not recorded which). This clonotype was obtained from a human donor who was either an allogeneic HSCT recipient or a stem cell or donor lymphocyte infusion donor (not recorded which). It is not recorded whose cells these are; they may come from a transplant donor.

The CDR3 DNA is TGTGCCAGCAGTTCCAGCCAGGACCCGGGCTCTGGGGCCAACGTCCTGACTTTC. Translating gives CASSSSQDPGSGANVLTF. This chain connects TRBV6-5 to TRBJ2-6; no firm D call. Germline V CDR1 and CDR2: MNHEY, SVGAGI. V was trimmed by 4 bases and J by 0 bases, leaving 16 bases between them. This CDR3 has 18 amino acids.